The clone carrying this TCR beta chain was counted once. Antigen specificity is unknown. The data stem from a study of T cell responses to AZD1222 COVID-19 vaccine. The study's findings and limits: Clonal diversity was possibly underestimated; the donors were predominantly white British and more often female. Following two doses of AZD1222, Spike-specific TCR breadth and depth rose. None of the repertoires were sampled until the peak T cell response had passed.

The CDR3 is made up of 14 amino acids. Trimming removed 0 bases at V and 5 bases at J, with 12 bases between. Germline-derived CDR1 and CDR2 are SGDLS and YYNGEE. Sequencing used immunoSEQ multiplex PCR; TCRdb keeps in-frame clones, though not all of them. The table lists about 73,000 clones, under 90% of them singletons, with about 1.3% in the top ten. V gene TRBV9 combines with J gene TRBJ2-7, with D perhaps matching TRBD2 (5 bases). Sequences were derived from peripheral blood, sampled 28 days after the second AZD1222 dose. This sequence was found in an adult who received the AZD1222 COVID-19 vaccine. As DNA, the CDR3 is TGTGCCAGCAGCGTAGAAGGGTCCGGGGACGAGCAGTACTTC. It encodes CASSVEGSGDEQYF.